Following are 2 T cell receptor beta chains from one sample sequenced in a study of neurological immune-mediated disorders. TCRdb used MiXCR to reprocess the 5' RACE reads, holding one entry per CDR3 protein. The sample comprises 85,000 to 100,000 distinct CDR3 sequences, around 3.3% of which are singletons, and 6% rests with the top ten. Material for sequencing was PBMCs. These receptors were obtained from a woman under 30 with multiple sclerosis.

At least ten counts were recorded for this clonotype. The chain links TRBV4-3 to TRBJ2-7, with 10 bases aligning to TRBD2. This CDR3 region has 17 residues. J lost 9 bases, V lost 0 bases, and 14 bases had no gene match. The germline gives CDR1 LGHNA, CDR2 YSLEER. The CDR3 reads CASSQELSELAGVGQYF. CDR3 nucleotides: TGCGCCAGCAGCCAAGAACTTTCCGAGCTAGCGGGAGTTGGGCAGTACTTC.

In its sample, this clonotype was seen many times. The chain combines TRBV28 with TRBJ1-4; possibly TRBD1 for D (5 bases). V shed 4 bases and J shed 0 bases, with 9 bases lying between them. The germline V gene encodes CDR1 MDHEN and CDR2 SYDVKM. CDR3 length equals 15 residues. The CDR3 loop reads CASSSWGATNEKLFF. The CDR3 region has the DNA TGTGCCAGCAGTTCCTGGGGGGCAACTAATGAAAAACTGTTTTTT. Variable domain in full (rest from reference TRBV28 and TRBJ1-4): DVKVTQSSRYLVKRTGEKVFLECVQDMDHENMFWYRQDPGLGLRLIYFSYDVKMKEKGDIPEGYSVSREKKERFSLILESASTNQTSMYLCASSSWGATNEKLFFGSGTQLSVL.